The sequence of this TCR beta chain was determined in a study of T-cell memory formation after mild COVID-19. This clonotype was detected a few times. The target antigen is unknown. TCRdb re-derived calls from the 5' RACE reads in MiXCR, one entry per CDR3 protein. The sample has 250,000 to 300,000 distinct CDR3 sequences, 8% to 9% seen once; the top ten hold roughly 23%. Overall study results and limits: Pre-infection memory contained some responding clones, which suggested that cross-reactive memory had joined. Among CD4+ contracting clones, most were CM and EM, and CD8+ ones EMRA.

This CDR3 region has 15 residues. In germline, CDR1 is SNHLY, CDR2 FYNNEI. V shed 7 bases and J shed 3 bases, with 18 bases lying between them. The source of this sequence is a man between 18 and 35 years old who had mild COVID-19 (a few samples of this study predate the infection). Cell type and time point are not known. The chain employs TRBV2 and TRBJ2-5, with D hard to call. The material sequenced was PBMCs or a T cell subset sorted from them (not recorded which). The CDR3 coding sequence is TGTGCCAGCACCGGAAGGACCGACGAAAAAGAGACCCAGTACTTC. Its protein is CASTGRTDEKETQYF.